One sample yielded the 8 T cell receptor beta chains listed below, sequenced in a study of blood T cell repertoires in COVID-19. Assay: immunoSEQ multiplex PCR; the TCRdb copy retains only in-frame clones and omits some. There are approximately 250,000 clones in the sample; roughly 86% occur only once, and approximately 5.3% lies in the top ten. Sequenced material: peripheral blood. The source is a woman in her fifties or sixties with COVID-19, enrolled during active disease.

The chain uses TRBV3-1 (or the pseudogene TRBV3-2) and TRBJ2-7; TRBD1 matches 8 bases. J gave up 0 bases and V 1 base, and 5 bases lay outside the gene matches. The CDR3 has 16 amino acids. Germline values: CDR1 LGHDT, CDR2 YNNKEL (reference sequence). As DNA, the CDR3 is TGTGCCAGCAGCCAAGCTATGGACAGGGCCTCCTACGAGCAGTACTTC. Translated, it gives CASSQAMDRASYEQYF.

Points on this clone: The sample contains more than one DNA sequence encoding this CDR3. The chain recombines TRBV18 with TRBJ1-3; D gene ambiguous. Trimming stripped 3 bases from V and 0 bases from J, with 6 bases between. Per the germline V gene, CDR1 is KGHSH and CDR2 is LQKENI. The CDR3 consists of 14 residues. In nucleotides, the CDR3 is TGTGCCAGCTCACCCTCCTCCTCTGGAAACACCATATATTTT. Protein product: CASSPSSSGNTIYF.

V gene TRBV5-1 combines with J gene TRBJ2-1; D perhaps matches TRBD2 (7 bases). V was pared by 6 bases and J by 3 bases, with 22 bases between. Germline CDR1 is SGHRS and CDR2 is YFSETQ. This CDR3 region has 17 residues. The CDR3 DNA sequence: TGCGCCAGCAACAATATGGGGGCTAGCGGAGACTACAATGAGCAGTTCTTC. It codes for CASNNMGASGDYNEQFF.

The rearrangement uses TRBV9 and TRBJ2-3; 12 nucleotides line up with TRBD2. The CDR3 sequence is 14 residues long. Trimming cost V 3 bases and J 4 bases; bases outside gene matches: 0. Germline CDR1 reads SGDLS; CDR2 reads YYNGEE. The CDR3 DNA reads TGTGCCAGCAGCGCTAGCGGGAGGGCAGATACGCAGTATTTT. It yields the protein CASSASGRADTQYF.

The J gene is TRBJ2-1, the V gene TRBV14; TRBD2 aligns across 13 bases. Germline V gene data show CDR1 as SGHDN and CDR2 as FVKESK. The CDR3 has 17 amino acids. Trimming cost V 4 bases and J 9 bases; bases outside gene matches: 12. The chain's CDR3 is CASSPGLTSGRVGEQFF. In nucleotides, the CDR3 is TGTGCCAGCAGCCCAGGCCTTACTAGCGGGAGGGTTGGTGAGCAGTTCTTC.

CDR3 residues: CASRPDGRGLKGYTF. CDR3 sequence (DNA): TGTGCCAGCAGGCCAGATGGCAGGGGGCTGAAGGGCTACACCTTC. The chain is built from TRBV28 and TRBJ1-2, with TRBD1 matching 8 bases. The CDR3 runs to 15 residues. V lost 6 bases, J lost 8 bases, and 14 bases stayed unmatched. Germline CDR1 is MDHEN and CDR2 is SYDVKM.

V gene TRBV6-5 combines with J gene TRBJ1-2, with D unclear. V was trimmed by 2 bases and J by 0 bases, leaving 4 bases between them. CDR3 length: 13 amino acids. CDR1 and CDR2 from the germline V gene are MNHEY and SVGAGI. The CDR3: CASSYGANYGYTF. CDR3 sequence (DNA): TGTGCCAGCAGTTACGGAGCTAACTATGGCTACACCTTC.

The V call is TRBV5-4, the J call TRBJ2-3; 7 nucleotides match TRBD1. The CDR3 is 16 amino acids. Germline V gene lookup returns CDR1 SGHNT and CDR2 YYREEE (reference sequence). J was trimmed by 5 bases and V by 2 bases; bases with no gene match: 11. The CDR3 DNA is TGTGCCAGCAGCTTCCCGACAGGGAGCGTCGGAGATACGCAGTATTTT. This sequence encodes CASSFPTGSVGDTQYF. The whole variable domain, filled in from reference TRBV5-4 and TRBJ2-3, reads ETGVTQSPTHLIKTRGQQVTLRCSSQSGHNTVSWYQQALGQGPQFIFQYYREEENGRGNFPPRFSGLQFPNYSSELNVNALELDDSALYLCASSFPTGSVGDTQYFGPGTRLTVL.